Described below is a single TCR beta chain sequence and its context. As yet, its antigen is unknown. The CDR3 is 15 residues long. J lost 7 bases, V lost 4 bases, and 10 bases had no gene match. CDR1 is SGHAT, CDR2 FQNNGV, per germline. The sample comes from a study of T cell responses to AZD1222 COVID-19 vaccine. Measured with immunoSEQ multiplex PCR; TCRdb has only the in-frame clones, and not every one. The sample has roughly 200,000 clones; approximately 92% are singletons. General study findings and limits: Spike-wide vaccine-associated CD4 TCRs dominated at 160-218 and 743-854. Rises in breadth and depth of Spike-specific TCRs came after two AZD1222 doses. Donors were mostly white British, more females; clonal diversity possibly underestimated. The peak T cell response came first, and repertoires were sampled only after it.

This sample comprised peripheral blood, obtained 28 days after the second dose of the MenACWY control vaccine. This TCR came from an adult who received the MenACWY meningococcal vaccine as a control. The rearrangement uses TRBV11-2 and TRBJ2-1; TRBD1 aligns across 7 bases. The CDR3 coding sequence is TGTGCCAGCAGCTCAAGTTGGCCAGGGGGAAATGAGCAGTTCTTC. As protein: CASSSSWPGGNEQFF.